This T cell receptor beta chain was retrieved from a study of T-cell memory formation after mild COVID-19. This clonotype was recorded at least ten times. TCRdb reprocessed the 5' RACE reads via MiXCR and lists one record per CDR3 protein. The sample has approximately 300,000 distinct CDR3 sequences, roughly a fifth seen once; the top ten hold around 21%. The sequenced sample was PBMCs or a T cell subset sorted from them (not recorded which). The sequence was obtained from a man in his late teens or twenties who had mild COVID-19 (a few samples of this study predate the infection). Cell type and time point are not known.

CDR3: CASGSGLAGYNEQFF. In DNA form, the CDR3 reads TGTGCCAGCGGGTCGGGACTAGCGGGGTACAATGAGCAGTTCTTC. The genes are TRBV11-2 and TRBJ2-1; 13 bases fit TRBD2. The germline V gene encodes CDR1 SGHAT and CDR2 FQNNGV. The CDR3 spans 15 residues. V lost 8 bases and J lost 4; bases outside the gene matches: 5. Combining the CDR3 with reference TRBV11-2 and TRBJ2-1 gives the whole variable domain EAGVAQSPRYKIIEKRQSVAFWCNPISGHATLYWYQQILGQGPKLLIQFQNNGVVDDSQLPKDRFSAERLKGVDSTLKIQPAKLEDSAVYLCASGSGLAGYNEQFFGPGTRLTVL.